The rows below give T cell receptor beta chains drawn from one sample of a study of T-cell memory formation after mild COVID-19. TCRdb passed the 5' RACE reads through MiXCR, listing each CDR3 protein once. This table has 190,000 or so distinct CDR3 sequences, 20% to 25% appearing once. The specimen was PBMCs or a T cell subset sorted from them (not recorded which). The receptors were sampled from an adult woman who had mild COVID-19 (a few samples of this study predate the infection). Cell type and time point are not known. CDR3s include the opening cysteine and the closing phenylalanine or tryptophan. D genes are given only for firm matches. Not every row has a clone size; where given, it reads once, few, many or a size class.

v_gene,abundance,d_gene,j_gene,CDR3aa,CDR3nt
TRBV7-2,.,TRBD1,TRBJ1-1,CASSRRGTGDTEAFF,TGTGCCAGCAGTCGCCGGGGGACAGGGGACACTGAAGCTTTCTTT
TRBV12-3/TRBV12-4,.,TRBD1,TRBJ1-1,CASSWDRGAAFF,TGTGCCAGCAGCTGGGACAGGGGGGCAGCTTTCTTT
TRBV20-1,.,TRBD1,TRBJ1-4,CSASVPGQNNEKLFF,TGCAGTGCTAGTGTCCCGGGACAGAATAATGAAAAACTGTTTTTT
TRBV9,.,.,TRBJ1-1,CASSAGPRGTEAFF,TGTGCCAGCAGCGCAGGACCCCGGGGCACTGAAGCTTTCTTT
TRBV27,few,.,TRBJ1-5,CASSPWGLNQPQHF,TGTGCCAGCAGCCCTTGGGGCCTAAATCAGCCCCAGCATTTT
TRBV5-1,.,.,TRBJ2-1,CASSLVGGPGLDEQFF,TGCGCCAGCAGCTTGGTAGGGGGACCGGGCTTGGATGAGCAGTTCTTC
TRBV5-6,.,TRBD1,TRBJ2-5,CASSSGTGVETQYF,TGTGCCAGCAGCTCGGGGACAGGGGTAGAGACCCAGTACTTC
TRBV10-3,.,TRBD1,TRBJ1-5,CAVKDRGPNQPQHF,TGTGCCGTAAAGGACAGGGGTCCCAATCAGCCCCAGCATTTT
TRBV6-4,many,.,TRBJ1-1,CASRKGENTEAFF,TGTGCCAGCAGGAAGGGGGAGAACACTGAAGCTTTCTTT
TRBV5-1,.,TRBD1,TRBJ1-1,CASSLDGQGLNTEAFF,TGCGCCAGCAGCTTGGATGGACAGGGACTGAACACTGAAGCTTTCTTT
TRBV5-1,few,TRBD2,TRBJ2-1,CASSLGVLAGADGELGSYNEQFF,TGCGCCAGCAGCTTGGGTGTACTAGCGGGAGCTGATGGTGAGTTGGGCTCCTACAATGAGCAGTTCTTC
TRBV7-6,.,.,TRBJ1-1,CASSPWTDSNTEAFF,TGTGCCAGCAGCCCATGGACAGATTCTAACACTGAAGCTTTCTTT
TRBV29-1,.,.,TRBJ1-1,CSVEGNQGEAFF,TGCAGCGTTGAAGGAAACCAGGGTGAAGCTTTCTTT
TRBV7-6,.,.,TRBJ2-7,CASSSFREQPAYEQYF,TGTGCCAGCAGCTCATTTCGGGAACAGCCAGCCTACGAGCAGTACTTC
TRBV5-1,many,.,TRBJ1-1,CASSLEPQGLLSTEAFF,TGCGCCAGCAGCTTGGAGCCCCAGGGCCTACTTTCCACTGAAGCTTTCTTT
TRBV9,.,.,TRBJ2-3,CASSVGIDPTDTQYF,TGTGCCAGCAGCGTAGGGATAGACCCCACAGATACGCAGTATTTT
TRBV24-1,.,.,TRBJ2-3,CATRGPGDTQYF,TGTGCCACCAGAGGACCCGGAGATACGCAGTATTTT
TRBV2,.,.,TRBJ1-4,CASSVEEGGEKLFF,TGTGCCAGCAGTGTCGAGGAGGGAGGAGAAAAACTGTTTTTT
TRBV7-7,.,TRBD1,TRBJ2-7,CASSSGTGGGYEQYF,TGTGCTAGCAGCTCGGGGACAGGGGGAGGGTACGAGCAGTACTTC
TRBV27,few,.,TRBJ1-1,CASSPFQGNTEAFF,TGTGCCAGCAGTCCCTTCCAGGGGAACACTGAAGCTTTCTTT
TRBV6-5,.,TRBD1,TRBJ2-7,CASSYTLRTGTEEQYF,TGTGCCAGCAGTTACACCTTGAGGACAGGGACGGAAGAGCAGTACTTC
TRBV7-6,.,.,TRBJ2-1,CASSFYGESYNEQFF,TGTGCCAGCAGCTTTTACGGGGAATCCTACAATGAGCAGTTCTTC
TRBV28,.,.,TRBJ2-1,CASSRAGTRIDEQFF,TGTGCCAGCAGTCGCGCCGGAACTAGAATCGATGAGCAGTTCTTC
TRBV4-3,.,.,TRBJ2-1,CASTPGGLAWVGEQFF,TGCGCCAGCACCCCCGGTGGGCTAGCGTGGGTTGGTGAGCAGTTCTTC
TRBV20-1,few,.,TRBJ2-7,CSARDRGFSYEQYF,TGCAGTGCTAGAGACAGGGGATTTTCCTACGAGCAGTACTTC
TRBV27,once,.,TRBJ1-1,CASNNRDTYTEAFF,TGTGCCAGCAATAACCGGGACACTTACACTGAAGCTTTCTTT
TRBV7-9,.,.,TRBJ2-7,CASSLGPETVYEQYF,TGTGCCAGCAGCTTAGGTCCGGAGACAGTCTACGAGCAGTACTTC
TRBV7-9,many,.,TRBJ2-1,CASSLASGNEQFF,TGTGCCAGCAGCCTCGCTTCCGGCAATGAGCAGTTCTTC
TRBV30,.,.,TRBJ2-1,CAWTQYQDEQFF,TGTGCCTGGACCCAATATCAGGATGAGCAGTTCTTC
TRBV18,.,TRBD1,TRBJ1-4,CASSSTIRDRGNEKLFF,TGTGCCAGCTCAAGCACAATACGGGACAGGGGAAATGAAAAACTGTTTTTT
TRBV6-5,.,TRBD1,TRBJ1-1,CASSPSPGGADTEAFF,TGTGCCAGCAGTCCAAGCCCAGGGGGCGCGGACACTGAAGCTTTCTTT
TRBV20-1,few,.,TRBJ2-1,CSARDVDRSVYNEQFF,TGCAGTGCTAGAGATGTTGATAGATCTGTCTACAATGAGCAGTTCTTC
TRBV4-3,few,.,TRBJ2-6,CASSQDVGVRGANVLTF,TGCGCCAGCAGCCAAGACGTGGGGGTCAGGGGGGCCAACGTCCTGACTTTC
TRBV6-1,few,.,TRBJ2-3,CASSEAQGWGADTQYF,TGTGCCAGCAGTGAAGCACAGGGGTGGGGGGCAGATACGCAGTATTTT